Listed below are T cell receptor beta chains from one sample, sequenced in a study of blood T cell repertoires in COVID-19. The repertoire was sequenced with immunoSEQ multiplex PCR; TCRdb's copy has only in-frame clones and lacks some. The repertoire has 270,000 or so clones, less than 90% of them found once; the top ten carry 10% to 15%. Sequenced: peripheral blood. These receptors came from a human donor in a cohort sampled during active COVID-19. Both conserved end residues are part of each CDR3. A D gene is named only where the DNA matches it firmly. Part of the rows lack a size; the others show once, few, many or a class for expanded clones.

j_gene,v_gene,abundance,d_gene,CDR3nt,CDR3aa
TRBJ2-5,TRBV27,NA,TRBD2,TGTGCCAGCAGACCTAGCGGGAGAGGCAGGGAGACCCAGTACTTC,CASRPSGRGRETQYF
TRBJ2-2,TRBV27,NA,TRBD1,TGTGCCAGCAGTGCAACCGGGACAGGGGGTTGGGCCGGGGAGCTGTTTTTT,CASSATGTGGWAGELFF
TRBJ2-5,TRBV18,NA,NA,TGTGCCAGCTCACCCCGGGTCGAAGAGACCCAGTACTTC,CASSPRVEETQYF
TRBJ2-7,TRBV13,NA,NA,TGTGCCAGCAGCTCAGGGCGGACCTACGAGCAGTACTTC,CASSSGRTYEQYF
TRBJ2-7,TRBV9,NA,TRBD1,TGTGCCAGCAGCCCAAGGACAGGGGGCGACGAGCAGTACTTC,CASSPRTGGDEQYF
TRBJ1-2,TRBV18,NA,TRBD1,TGTGCCAGCTCATCCGGGGACAGTCACTCTATGGGCTACACCTTC,CASSSGDSHSMGYTF
TRBJ2-2,TRBV10-1,NA,NA,TGCGCCAGCAGTCCCCAAAGCCCCGGGGAGCTGTTTTTT,CASSPQSPGELFF
TRBJ2-1,TRBV4-3,NA,NA,TGCGCCAGCAGCCCAGGGAAGGAATTCTTCTATGAGCAGTTCTTC,CASSPGKEFFYEQFF
TRBJ2-1,TRBV27,NA,NA,TGTGCCACCCACAGCAGCTCCTACAATGAGCAGTTCTTC,CATHSSSYNEQFF
TRBJ1-1,TRBV12-3/TRBV12-4,NA,NA,TGTGCCAGCAGTTTAGGGGGGGACACTGAAGCTTTCTTT,CASSLGGDTEAFF
TRBJ2-7,TRBV19,NA,TRBD1,TGTGCCACTCAGGGGGTAAGCTCCTACGAGCAGTACTTC,CATQGVSSYEQYF
TRBJ2-1,TRBV7-9,once,TRBD2,TGTGCCAGCAGTCCAGGACTAGCGGAGCAGGCTGAGCAGTTCTTC,CASSPGLAEQAEQFF
TRBJ2-7,TRBV7-2,NA,NA,TGTGCCAGCAGCTTACTGACCTCCGCGGTCGAGCAGTACTTC,CASSLLTSAVEQYF
TRBJ1-4,TRBV19,NA,TRBD1,TGTGCCAGTAGTCCGACGGGCTACAGGGGGAATGAAAAACTGTTTTTT,CASSPTGYRGNEKLFF
TRBJ1-5,TRBV28,NA,NA,TGTGCCAGCAGGCGCCTCGGGGGGCCGAATCAGCCCCAGCATTTT,CASRRLGGPNQPQHF
TRBJ2-1,TRBV9,NA,NA,TGTGCCAGCAGCGTAGCTATAAGTGACGGCGAGGGGCAGTTCTTC,CASSVAISDGEGQFF
TRBJ2-1,TRBV5-1,few,NA,TGCGCCAGCAGCTTGGAGTGGGGGCAATCCTACAATGAGCAGTTCTTC,CASSLEWGQSYNEQFF
TRBJ2-1,TRBV30,NA,NA,TGTGCCTGGAGGCGCGGCCGCGGTGAGCAGTTCTTC,CAWRRGRGEQFF
TRBJ2-1,TRBV5-1,NA,TRBD2,TGCGCCAGCAGCTTGATACGGGCAGCGGGAGGCAGTGAGCAGTTCTTC,CASSLIRAAGGSEQFF
TRBJ2-5,TRBV19,NA,TRBD1,TGTGCCAGTAGTATGCCCCCCCAGACAGGGTATGCCGAGACCCAGTACTTC,CASSMPPQTGYAETQYF
TRBJ2-7,TRBV6-5,NA,TRBD1,TGTGCCAGCCGACAGGGTCTAATCGAGCAGTACTTC,CASRQGLIEQYF
TRBJ2-2,TRBV3-1/TRBV3-2,NA,TRBD2,TGTGCCAGCAGCCTAGCGGGACTGACGAACACCGGGGAGCTGTTTTTT,CASSLAGLTNTGELFF
TRBJ2-1,TRBV7-2,NA,TRBD2,TGTGCCAGCAGCTTAGTCCTAGCGGGAGGGAGGAATGAGCAGTTCTTC,CASSLVLAGGRNEQFF
TRBJ1-1,TRBV18,NA,NA,TGTGCCAGCTCACCAGACAGACTGAACACTGAAGCTTTCTTT,CASSPDRLNTEAFF
TRBJ2-6,TRBV19,NA,NA,TGTGCCACCCGGGACGGGGCGGGAGGGGCCAACGTCCTGACTTTC,CATRDGAGGANVLTF
TRBJ2-3,TRBV19,NA,NA,TGTGCCAGTAGTATCGGCCAGGGGATAGATACGCAGTATTTT,CASSIGQGIDTQYF
TRBJ2-3,TRBV7-3,NA,NA,TGTGCCAGCAGCTTTCGGGGCACAGATACGCAGTATTTT,CASSFRGTDTQYF
TRBJ2-1,TRBV19,once,TRBD2,TGTGCCAGTAGACTAGCGGGGGCCTACAATGAGCAGTTCTTC,CASRLAGAYNEQFF
TRBJ2-1,TRBV27,NA,NA,TGTGCCAGCAGTCCCCAGGGGTCTAGCGGCTACAATGAGCAGTTCTTC,CASSPQGSSGYNEQFF
TRBJ2-7,TRBV18,many,TRBD2,TGTGCCAGCTCACCACGGGGACTAGCCTACGAGCAGTACTTC,CASSPRGLAYEQYF
TRBJ2-1,TRBV11-2,NA,NA,TGTGCCAGCAGCAACACAGGCGTATACTCCTACAATGAGCAGTTCTTC,CASSNTGVYSYNEQFF
TRBJ2-1,TRBV3-1/TRBV3-2,NA,TRBD2,TGTGCCAGCAGCCAAACTAGCGGGGCAGGGAATGAGCAGTTCTTC,CASSQTSGAGNEQFF
TRBJ1-4,TRBV7-2,NA,TRBD1,TGTGCCAGCAGCCGGGACAGTGCGAATGAAAAACTGTTTTTT,CASSRDSANEKLFF
TRBJ1-3,TRBV3-1/TRBV3-2,NA,NA,TGTGCCAGCAGCTCCGGCGGTGGAAACACCATATATTTT,CASSSGGGNTIYF
TRBJ2-1,TRBV5-4,NA,TRBD2,TGTGCCAGCAGCTTGGAGGCGGGAGCTGAGCAGTTCTTC,CASSLEAGAEQFF
TRBJ2-1,TRBV3-1/TRBV3-2,NA,TRBD2,TGTGCCAGCAGCCTAACTAGCGGTTTCTACAATGAGCAGTTCTTC,CASSLTSGFYNEQFF
TRBJ1-1,TRBV3-1/TRBV3-2,NA,NA,TGTGCCAGCAGCTATGGACAGCCGAACACTGAAGCTTTCTTT,CASSYGQPNTEAFF
TRBJ1-1,TRBV11-2,NA,TRBD1,TGTGCCAGCAGCCCCTTGGGGACAGGAAACACTGAAGCTTTCTTT,CASSPLGTGNTEAFF
TRBJ1-6,TRBV2,NA,TRBD1,TGTGCCAGCCGGACAGGGGCAGGATCACCCCTCCACTTT,CASRTGAGSPLHF